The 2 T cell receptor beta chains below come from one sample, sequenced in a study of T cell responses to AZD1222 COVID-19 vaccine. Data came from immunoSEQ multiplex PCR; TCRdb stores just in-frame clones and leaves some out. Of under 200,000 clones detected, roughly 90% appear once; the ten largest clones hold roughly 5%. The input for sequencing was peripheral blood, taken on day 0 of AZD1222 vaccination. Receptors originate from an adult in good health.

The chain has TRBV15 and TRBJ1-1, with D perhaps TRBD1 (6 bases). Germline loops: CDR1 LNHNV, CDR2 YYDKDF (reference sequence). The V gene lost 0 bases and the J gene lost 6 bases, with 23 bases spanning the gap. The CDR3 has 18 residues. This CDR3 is CATSRDRWAVEGESEAFF. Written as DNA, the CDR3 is TGTGCCACCAGCAGAGATAGATGGGCTGTCGAGGGGGAGTCTGAAGCTTTCTTT.

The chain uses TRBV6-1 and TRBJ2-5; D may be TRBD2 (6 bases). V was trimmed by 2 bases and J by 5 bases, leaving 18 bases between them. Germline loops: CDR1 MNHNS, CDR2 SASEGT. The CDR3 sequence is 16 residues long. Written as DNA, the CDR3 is TGTGCCAGCAGTGAAAGGGGCCTGGGAGGATGGGAGACCCAGTACTTC. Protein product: CASSERGLGGWETQYF.